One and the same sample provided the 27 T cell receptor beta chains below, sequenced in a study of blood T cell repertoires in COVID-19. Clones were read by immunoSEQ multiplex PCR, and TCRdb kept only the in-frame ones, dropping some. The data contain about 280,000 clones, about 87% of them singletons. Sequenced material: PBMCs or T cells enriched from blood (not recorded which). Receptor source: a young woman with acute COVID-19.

This chain's CDR3 is CASSLGLFNEKLFF. In DNA, the CDR3 is TGTGCCAGCAGCTTGGGACTGTTTAATGAAAAACTGTTTTTT. The V and J genes are TRBV5-4 and TRBJ1-4; D remains ambiguous. The CDR3 is 14 amino acids. CDR1 SGHNT and CDR2 YYREEE come from the germline V gene (reference sequence). Trimming cost V 0 bases and J 4 bases, with 7 bases left between them.

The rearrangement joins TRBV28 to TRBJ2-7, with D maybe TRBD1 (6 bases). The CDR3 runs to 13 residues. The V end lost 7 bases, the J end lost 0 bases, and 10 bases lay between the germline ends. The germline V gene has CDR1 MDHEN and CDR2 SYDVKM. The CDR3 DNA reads TGTGCCAGCAAACAGGGTAGCTCCTACGAGCAGTACTTC. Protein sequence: CASKQGSSYEQYF.

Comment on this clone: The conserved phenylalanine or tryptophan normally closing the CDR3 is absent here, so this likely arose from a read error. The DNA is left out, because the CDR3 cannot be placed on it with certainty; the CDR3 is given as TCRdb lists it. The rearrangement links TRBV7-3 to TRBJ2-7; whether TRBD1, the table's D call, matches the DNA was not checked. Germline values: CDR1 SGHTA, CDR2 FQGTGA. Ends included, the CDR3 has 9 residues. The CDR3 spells CASSLIGVA.

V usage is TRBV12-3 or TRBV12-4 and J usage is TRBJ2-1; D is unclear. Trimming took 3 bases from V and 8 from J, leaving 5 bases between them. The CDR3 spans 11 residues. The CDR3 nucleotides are TGTGCCAGCAGTTTTGAGGATGAGCAGTTCTTC. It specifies CASSFEDEQFF.

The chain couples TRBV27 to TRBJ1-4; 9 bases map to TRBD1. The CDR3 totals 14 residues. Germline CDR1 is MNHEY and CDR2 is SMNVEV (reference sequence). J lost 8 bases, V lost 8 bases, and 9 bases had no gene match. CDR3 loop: CASGPGQGEEKLFF. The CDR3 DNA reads TGTGCCAGCGGACCGGGACAGGGCGAAGAAAAACTGTTTTTT.

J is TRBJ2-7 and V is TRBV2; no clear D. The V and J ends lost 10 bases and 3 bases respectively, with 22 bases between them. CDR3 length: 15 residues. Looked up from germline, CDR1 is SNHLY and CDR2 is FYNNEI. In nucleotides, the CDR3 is TGTGCCACCCATTCCAGAGCCAGGAAAGACTACGAGCAGTACTTC. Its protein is CATHSRARKDYEQYF.

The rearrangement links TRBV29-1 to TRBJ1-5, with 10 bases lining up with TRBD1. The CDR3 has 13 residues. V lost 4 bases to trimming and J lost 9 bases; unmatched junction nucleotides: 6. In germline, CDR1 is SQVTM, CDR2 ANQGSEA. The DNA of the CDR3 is TGCAGCGTTGGGACAGGGGGTGGGAGGCCCCAGCATTTT. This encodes CSVGTGGGRPQHF.

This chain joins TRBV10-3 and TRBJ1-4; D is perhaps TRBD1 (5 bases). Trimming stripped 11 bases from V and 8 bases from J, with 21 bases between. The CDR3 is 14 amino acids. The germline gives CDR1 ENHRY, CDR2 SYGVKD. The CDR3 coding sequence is TGTGCCGCGCGTCGGGGGGAGGTCGACGAAAAACTGTTTTTT. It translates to CAARRGEVDEKLFF.

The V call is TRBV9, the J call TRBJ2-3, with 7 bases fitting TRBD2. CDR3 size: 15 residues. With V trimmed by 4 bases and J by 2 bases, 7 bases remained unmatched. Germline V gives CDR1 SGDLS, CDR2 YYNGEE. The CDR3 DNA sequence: TGTGCCAGCAGCCGGGAGGACGGATACACAGATACGCAGTATTTT. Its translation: CASSREDGYTDTQYF.

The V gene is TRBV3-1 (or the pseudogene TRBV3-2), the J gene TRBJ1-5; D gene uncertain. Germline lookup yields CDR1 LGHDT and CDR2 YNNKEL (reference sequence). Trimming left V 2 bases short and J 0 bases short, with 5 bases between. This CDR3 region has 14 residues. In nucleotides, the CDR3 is TGTGCCAGCAGCCAACTATATAGCAATCAGCCCCAGCATTTT. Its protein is CASSQLYSNQPQHF.

DNA for the CDR3: TGTGCCAGCAGTCCCGGGACAGGGTTTGAAAAACTGTTTTTT. This sequence encodes CASSPGTGFEKLFF. This chain connects TRBV6-5 to TRBJ1-4; the match to TRBD1 covers 9 bases. This CDR3 is built from 14 residues. V gave up 5 bases and J gave up 7 bases; unmatched junction bases: 5. Germline lookup yields CDR1 MNHEY and CDR2 SVGAGI.

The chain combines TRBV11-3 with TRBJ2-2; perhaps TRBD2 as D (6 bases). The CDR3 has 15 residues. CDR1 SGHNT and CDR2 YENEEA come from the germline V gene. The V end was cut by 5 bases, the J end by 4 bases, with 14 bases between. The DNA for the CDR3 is TGTGCCAGCAGCCCCTTCGGGAGTACCACCGGGGAGCTGTTTTTT. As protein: CASSPFGSTTGELFF.

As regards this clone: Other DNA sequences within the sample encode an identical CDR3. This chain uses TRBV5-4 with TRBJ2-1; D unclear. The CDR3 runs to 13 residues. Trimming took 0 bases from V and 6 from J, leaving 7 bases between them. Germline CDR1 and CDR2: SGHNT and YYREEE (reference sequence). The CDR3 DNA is TGTGCCAGCAGCTTGGTGTCAGGCAATGAGCAGTTCTTC. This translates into CASSLVSGNEQFF.

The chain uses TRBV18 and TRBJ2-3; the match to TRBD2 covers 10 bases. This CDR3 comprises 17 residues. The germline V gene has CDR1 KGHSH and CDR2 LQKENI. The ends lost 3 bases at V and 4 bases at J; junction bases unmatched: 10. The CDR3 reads CASSPPEAGLAADTQYF. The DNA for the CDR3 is TGTGCCAGCTCACCTCCGGAGGCAGGACTAGCGGCAGATACGCAGTATTTT.

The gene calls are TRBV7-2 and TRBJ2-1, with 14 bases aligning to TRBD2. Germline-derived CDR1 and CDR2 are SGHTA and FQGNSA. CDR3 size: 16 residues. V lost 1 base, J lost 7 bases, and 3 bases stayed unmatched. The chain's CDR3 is CASSLEGTSGRNEQFF. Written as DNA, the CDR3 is TGTGCCAGCAGCTTAGAGGGGACTAGCGGGAGAAATGAGCAGTTCTTC.

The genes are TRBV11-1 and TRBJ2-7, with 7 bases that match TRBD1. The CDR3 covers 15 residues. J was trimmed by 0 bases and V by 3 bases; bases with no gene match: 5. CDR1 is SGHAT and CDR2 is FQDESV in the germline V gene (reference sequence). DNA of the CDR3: TGTGCCAGCAGCTTGAGCGGACAGGACTCCTACGAGCAGTACTTC. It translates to CASSLSGQDSYEQYF. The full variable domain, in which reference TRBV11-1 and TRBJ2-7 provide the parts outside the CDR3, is EAEVAQSPRYKITEKSQAVAFWCDPISGHATLYWYRQILGQGPELLVQFQDESVVDDSQLPKDRFSAERLKGVDSTLKIQPAELGDSAMYLCASSLSGQDSYEQYFGPGTRLTVT.

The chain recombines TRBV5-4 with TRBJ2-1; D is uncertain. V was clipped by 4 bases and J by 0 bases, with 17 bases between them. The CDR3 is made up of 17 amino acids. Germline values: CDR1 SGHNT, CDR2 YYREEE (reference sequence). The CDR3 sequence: CASSIDPLRSSYNEQFF. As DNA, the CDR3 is TGTGCCAGCAGCATAGACCCACTCCGGAGCTCCTACAATGAGCAGTTCTTC.

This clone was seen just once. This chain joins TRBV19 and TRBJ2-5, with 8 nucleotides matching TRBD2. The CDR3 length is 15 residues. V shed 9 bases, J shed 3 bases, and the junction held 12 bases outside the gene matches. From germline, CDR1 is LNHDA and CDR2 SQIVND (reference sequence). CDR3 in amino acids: CARDHERENEETQYF. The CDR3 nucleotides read TGTGCCAGGGATCACGAGCGGGAGAATGAAGAGACCCAGTACTTC.

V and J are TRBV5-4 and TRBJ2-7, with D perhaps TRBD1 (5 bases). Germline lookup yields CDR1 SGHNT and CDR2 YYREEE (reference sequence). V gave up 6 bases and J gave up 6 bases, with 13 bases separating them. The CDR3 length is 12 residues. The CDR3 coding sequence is TGTGCCAGCATCCTAGGGGTCGCCGAGCAGTACTTC. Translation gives CASILGVAEQYF. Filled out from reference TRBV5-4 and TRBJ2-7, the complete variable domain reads ETGVTQSPTHLIKTRGQQVTLRCSSQSGHNTVSWYQQALGQGPQFIFQYYREEENGRGNFPPRFSGLQFPNYSSELNVNALELDDSALYLCASILGVAEQYFGPGTRLTVT.

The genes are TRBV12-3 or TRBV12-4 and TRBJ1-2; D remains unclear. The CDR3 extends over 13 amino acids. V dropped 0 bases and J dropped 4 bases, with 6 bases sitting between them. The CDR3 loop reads CASSLASGYGYTF. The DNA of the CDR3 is TGTGCCAGCAGTTTAGCGTCGGGCTATGGCTACACCTTC.

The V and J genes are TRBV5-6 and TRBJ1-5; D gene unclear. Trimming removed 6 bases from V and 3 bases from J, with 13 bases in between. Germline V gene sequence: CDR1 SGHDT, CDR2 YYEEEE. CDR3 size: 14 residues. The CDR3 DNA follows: TGTGCCAGCACAACGAGAGGCCTCAATCAGCCCCAGCATTTT. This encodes CASTTRGLNQPQHF.

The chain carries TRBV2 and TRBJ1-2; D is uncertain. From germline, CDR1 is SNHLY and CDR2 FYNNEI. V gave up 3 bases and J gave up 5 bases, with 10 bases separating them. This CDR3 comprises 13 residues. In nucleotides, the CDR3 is TGTGCCAGCAGTGACCGCCAGGAATATGGCTACACCTTC. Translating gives CASSDRQEYGYTF.

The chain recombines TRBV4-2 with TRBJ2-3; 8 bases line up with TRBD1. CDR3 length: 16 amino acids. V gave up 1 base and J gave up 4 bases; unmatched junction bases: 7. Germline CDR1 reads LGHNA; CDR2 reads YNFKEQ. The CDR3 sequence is CASSQAGQGKADTQYF. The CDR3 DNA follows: TGTGCCAGCAGCCAAGCCGGACAGGGTAAAGCAGATACGCAGTATTTT.

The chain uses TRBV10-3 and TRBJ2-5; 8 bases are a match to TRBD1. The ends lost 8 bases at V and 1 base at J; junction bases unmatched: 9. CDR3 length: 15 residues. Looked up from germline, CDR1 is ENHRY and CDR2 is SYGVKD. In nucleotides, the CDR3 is TGTGCCATCGCACTCGGGACAGGACCCCAAGAGACCCAGTACTTC. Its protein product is CAIALGTGPQETQYF.

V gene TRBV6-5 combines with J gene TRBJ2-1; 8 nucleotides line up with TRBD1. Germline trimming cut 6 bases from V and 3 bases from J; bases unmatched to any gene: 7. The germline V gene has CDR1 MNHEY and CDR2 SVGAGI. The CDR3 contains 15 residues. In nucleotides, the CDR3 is TGTGCCAGCAGACAAGGACAGGGACACTACAATGAGCAGTTCTTC. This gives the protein CASRQGQGHYNEQFF.

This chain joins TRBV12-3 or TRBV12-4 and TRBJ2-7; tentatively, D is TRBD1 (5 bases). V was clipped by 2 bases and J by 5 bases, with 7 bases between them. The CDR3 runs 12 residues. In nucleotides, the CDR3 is TGTGCCAGCAGTTTACAGGGCGACGAGCAGTACTTC. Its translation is CASSLQGDEQYF.

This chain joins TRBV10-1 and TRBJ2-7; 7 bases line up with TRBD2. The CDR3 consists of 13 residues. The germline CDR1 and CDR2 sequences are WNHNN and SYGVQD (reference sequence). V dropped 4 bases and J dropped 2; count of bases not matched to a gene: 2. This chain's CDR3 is CASSGTSPYEQYF. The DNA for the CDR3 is TGCGCCAGCAGTGGGACTAGTCCCTACGAGCAGTACTTC.